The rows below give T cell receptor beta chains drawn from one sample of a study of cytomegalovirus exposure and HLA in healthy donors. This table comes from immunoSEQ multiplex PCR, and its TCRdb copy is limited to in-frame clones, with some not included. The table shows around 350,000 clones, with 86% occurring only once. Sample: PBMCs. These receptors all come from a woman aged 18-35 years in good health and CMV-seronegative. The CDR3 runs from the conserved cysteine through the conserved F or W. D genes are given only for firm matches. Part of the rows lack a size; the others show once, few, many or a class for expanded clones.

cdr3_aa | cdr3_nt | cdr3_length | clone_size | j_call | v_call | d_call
CASSLVPSGSTDTQYF | TGTGCCAGCAGCTTAGTGCCTAGCGGGAGCACAGATACGCAGTATTTT | 16 | NA | TRBJ2-3 | TRBV11-2 | TRBD2
CASTSGNNYEQYF | TGTGCCAGCACCTCGGGGAATAACTACGAGCAGTACTTC | 13 | NA | TRBJ2-7 | TRBV6-5 | NA
CASSQRQDQETQYF | TGCGCCAGCAGCCAAAGACAGGACCAAGAGACCCAGTACTTC | 14 | NA | TRBJ2-5 | TRBV4-1 | NA
CACQGGTANNEQFF | TGTGCCTGTCAGGGTGGGACAGCTAACAATGAGCAGTTCTTC | 14 | NA | TRBJ2-1 | TRBV30 | TRBD1
CASSYDSTGELFF | TGTGCCAGCAGTTACGACAGCACCGGGGAGCTGTTTTTT | 13 | NA | TRBJ2-2 | TRBV6-5 | NA
CASSQQGRLHGYTF | TGTGCCAGCTCACAACAGGGGCGGCTTCATGGCTACACCTTC | 14 | NA | TRBJ1-2 | TRBV6-6 | TRBD1
CASSYGQGAPRTEAFF | TGTGCCAGCAGCTACGGACAGGGGGCCCCAAGGACTGAAGCTTTCTTT | 16 | NA | TRBJ1-1 | TRBV5-6 | TRBD1
CASSLNAGSPDTQYF | TGTGCCAGCAGCTTAAACGCGGGGTCACCAGATACGCAGTATTTT | 15 | NA | TRBJ2-3 | TRBV11-2 | NA
CAWSRKGLNYGYTF | TGTGCCTGGAGTCGAAAAGGACTTAACTATGGCTACACCTTC | 14 | NA | TRBJ1-2 | TRBV30 | NA
CASSLGPQGAGGYTF | TGTGCCAGCAGCCTCGGACCCCAGGGGGCGGGAGGCTACACCTTC | 15 | NA | TRBJ1-2 | TRBV27 | TRBD1
CASSQFTSGGAGSEQFF | TGTGCCAGCAGCCAGTTCACTAGCGGGGGGGCCGGGAGTGAGCAGTTCTTC | 17 | NA | TRBJ2-1 | TRBV4-2 | TRBD2
CASRITGRVAEAFF | TGTGCCAGCAGGATAACAGGGCGGGTAGCTGAAGCTTTCTTT | 14 | NA | TRBJ1-1 | TRBV6-5 | NA
CASSVGQGWGYEQYF | TGTGCCAGCAGCGTAGGACAGGGCTGGGGCTACGAGCAGTACTTC | 15 | once | TRBJ2-7 | TRBV9 | TRBD1
CASSEAGGQVDQPQHF | TGTGCCAGCAGTGAAGCAGGGGGACAGGTTGATCAGCCCCAGCATTTT | 16 | few | TRBJ1-5 | TRBV2 | TRBD1
CAWSWTSGRNEQFF | TGTGCCTGGAGTTGGACTAGCGGACGCAATGAGCAGTTCTTC | 14 | NA | TRBJ2-1 | TRBV30 | TRBD2
CASSVLAGLQETQYF | TGCGCCAGCAGTGTCCTAGCGGGCCTCCAAGAGACCCAGTACTTC | 15 | NA | TRBJ2-5 | TRBV10-2 | TRBD2
CASSLVGRTYEQYF | TGTGCCAGCAGCTTGGTCGGCAGGACCTACGAGCAGTACTTC | 14 | NA | TRBJ2-7 | TRBV5-6 | NA
CASSQTGTGGSPLHF | TGTGCCAGCAGTCAGACCGGGACAGGGGGATCACCCCTCCACTTT | 15 | NA | TRBJ1-6 | TRBV6-5 | TRBD1
CASSSRDPNEKLFF | TGTGCCAGCAGTTCCCGGGATCCTAATGAAAAACTGTTTTTT | 14 | NA | TRBJ1-4 | TRBV6-1 | NA
CASNTEVLNTGELFF | TGTGCCAGCAATACGGAGGTATTAAACACCGGGGAGCTGTTTTTT | 15 | NA | TRBJ2-2 | TRBV6-6 | NA
CASSQEAGLLGTQYF | TGTGCCAGCAGCCAAGAGGCGGGACTCCTCGGGACCCAGTACTTC | 15 | NA | TRBJ2-5 | TRBV14 | NA
CASNGRGQYEQFF | TGTGCCAGTAATGGCAGGGGGCAGTATGAGCAGTTCTTC | 13 | NA | TRBJ2-1 | TRBV19 | TRBD1
CASSLSVVSGQGGGYTF | TGTGCCAGCAGCTTATCTGTCGTTAGCGGACAGGGAGGTGGCTACACCTTC | 17 | NA | TRBJ1-2 | TRBV7-2 | TRBD1
CASREAGTVGQPQHF | TGTGCCAGCAGGGAAGCCGGGACAGTGGGTCAGCCCCAGCATTTT | 15 | few | TRBJ1-5 | TRBV2 | TRBD1
CAWKTGESKETQYF | TGTGCCTGGAAGACGGGGGAGTCCAAAGAGACCCAGTACTTC | 14 | NA | TRBJ2-5 | TRBV30 | NA